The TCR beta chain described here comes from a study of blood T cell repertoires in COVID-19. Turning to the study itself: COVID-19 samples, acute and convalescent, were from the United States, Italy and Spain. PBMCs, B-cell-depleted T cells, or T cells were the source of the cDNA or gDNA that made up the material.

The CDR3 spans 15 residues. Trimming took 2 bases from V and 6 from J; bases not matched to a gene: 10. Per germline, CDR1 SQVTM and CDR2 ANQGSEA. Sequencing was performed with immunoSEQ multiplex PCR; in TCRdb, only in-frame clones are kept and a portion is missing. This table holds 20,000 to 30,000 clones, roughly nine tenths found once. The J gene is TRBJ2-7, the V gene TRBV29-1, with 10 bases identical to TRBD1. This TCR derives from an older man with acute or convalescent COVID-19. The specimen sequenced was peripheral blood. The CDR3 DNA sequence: TGCAGCGTTGAAATTGGGGGGACAGGGGCCGGCGAGCAGTACTTC. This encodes CSVEIGGTGAGEQYF.